Below, 2 T cell receptor beta chains from the same sample are listed, as sequenced in a study of cytomegalovirus exposure and HLA in healthy donors (dated by TCRdb to 2016 to 2017). Library preparation was by the immunoSEQ multiplex PCR assay. The multiplex PCR relied on a mix of 60 forward primers for TCR Vbeta segments and 13 reverse primers for TCR Jbeta segments. This is the immuneACCESS table as TCRdb keeps it, with only in-frame sequences that have V and J called. A part of the clones is gone; compared with another copy, unresolved V genes explain less than half, and the rest is unexplained. This sample's table carries tens of thousands of clones. Less than 6% of the sample belongs to the ten largest clones. Sequencing input: PBMCs. The receptor set was obtained from a man aged 25 to 40 in good health and CMV-seropositive.

J is TRBJ2-7 and V is TRBV18; D gene uncertain. In germline, CDR1 is KGHSH, CDR2 LQKENI. Trimming removed 2 bases from V and 2 bases from J, with 19 bases in between. The CDR3 has 17 amino acids. This chain's CDR3 is CASSPVRRADTAYEQYF. For the CDR3, the DNA is TGTGCCAGCTCACCAGTACGGCGAGCAGACACAGCCTACGAGCAGTACTTC.

The genes are TRBV30 and TRBJ2-2; unclear D gene. Germline V lookup: CDR1 GTSNPN, CDR2 SVGIG (reference sequence). Trimming removed 0 bases from V and 2 bases from J, with 7 bases in between. The CDR3 sequence is 14 residues long. For the CDR3, the DNA is TGTGCCTGGAGTGTAGCGAGAAACACCGGGGAGCTGTTTTTT. Amino acids: CAWSVARNTGELFF.